The 17 T cell receptor beta chains presented below share a single source sample, sequenced in a study of blood T cell repertoires in COVID-19. TCRdb's table, derived via immunoSEQ multiplex PCR, lists solely in-frame clones and lacks some. The table includes 110,000 to 150,000 clones, 65% to 90% detected once. Source material: peripheral blood. The receptors originated from a man in his 60s with active or convalescent COVID-19.

V is TRBV19 and J is TRBJ2-6; 7 nucleotides agree with TRBD1. The CDR3 spans 18 residues. Trimming removed 5 bases from V and 0 bases from J; junction bases left unmatched: 10. Germline CDR1 and CDR2: LNHDA and SQIVND (reference sequence). Here the CDR3 reads CASSPGTARYSGANVLTF. The CDR3 DNA is TGTGCCAGTAGTCCCGGGACAGCCCGATACTCTGGGGCCAACGTCCTGACTTTC.

The V gene is TRBV9, the J gene TRBJ2-3; TRBD2 matches 7 bases. The CDR3 covers 16 residues. CDR1 is SGDLS and CDR2 is YYNGEE in the germline V gene. V lost 3 bases to trimming and J lost 2 bases; unmatched junction nucleotides: 9. Written as DNA, the CDR3 is TGTGCCAGCAGCGGGGTGGCGGGGGAGACCACAGATACGCAGTATTTT. Its translation is CASSGVAGETTDTQYF.

This sequence joins TRBV6-5 and TRBJ1-4; 8 bases fit TRBD1. Germline loops: CDR1 MNHEY, CDR2 SVGAGI. The CDR3 runs 14 residues. Trimming removed 5 bases from V and 5 bases from J; junction bases left unmatched: 4. The CDR3 here is CASSIGTGNEKLFF. The CDR3 DNA reads as TGTGCCAGCAGTATCGGGACAGGAAATGAAAAACTGTTTTTT.

The V and J genes are TRBV19 and TRBJ1-5; no clear D. The CDR3 spans 13 residues. With 6 bases removed from V and 5 bases from J, the gap between germline ends came to 11 bases. CDR1 is LNHDA and CDR2 is SQIVND in the germline V gene (reference sequence). The CDR3 here is CASSWQVDQPQHF. The CDR3 DNA reads as TGTGCCAGTAGCTGGCAAGTCGATCAGCCCCAGCATTTT.

The genes are TRBV27 and TRBJ1-2, with 9 bases fitting TRBD1. The CDR3 totals 16 residues. Germline lookup yields CDR1 MNHEY and CDR2 SMNVEV (reference sequence). V lost 2 bases, J lost 6 bases, and 10 bases stayed unmatched. The CDR3 sequence is CASSLIFGTGNDGYTF. The CDR3 region has the DNA TGTGCCAGCAGTTTAATATTTGGGACAGGGAATGATGGCTACACCTTC.

The V call is TRBV30, the J call TRBJ2-7, with 10 bases that match TRBD2. This CDR3 comprises 13 residues. Trimming took 4 bases from V and 4 from J; bases not matched to a gene: 4. Germline V CDR1 and CDR2: GTSNPN, SVGIG (reference sequence). This CDR3 is CAWTGTSAYEQYF. The CDR3 DNA is TGTGCCTGGACCGGGACTAGCGCATACGAGCAGTACTTC.

This clone was seen just once. The chain joins TRBV4-3 to TRBJ2-2; TRBD1 is a possible D gene (5 bases). V lost 1 base and J 4 bases, leaving 10 bases between the germline ends. The CDR3 has 15 residues. Germline V gene sequence: CDR1 LGHNA, CDR2 YSLEER. The CDR3 is CASSQVIQGTGELFF. The CDR3 bases are TGCGCCAGCAGCCAAGTAATCCAGGGCACCGGGGAGCTGTTTTTT.

The chain combines TRBV3-1 (or the pseudogene TRBV3-2) with TRBJ2-3, with 13 bases matching TRBD2. This CDR3 spans 18 amino acids. Germline-derived CDR1 and CDR2 are LGHDT and YNNKEL (reference sequence). J lost 0 bases, V lost 3 bases, and 6 bases had no gene match. The CDR3, as DNA: TGTGCCAGCAGCCACCTACTAGCGGGGGGGCAAAGCACAGATACGCAGTATTTT. Amino acid sequence: CASSHLLAGGQSTDTQYF.

The genes are TRBV19 and TRBJ2-5, with 7 bases that match TRBD1. This CDR3 is 15 amino acids long. Germline assignment: CDR1 LNHDA and CDR2 SQIVND (reference sequence). V dropped 1 base and J dropped 5; count of bases not matched to a gene: 7. In DNA form, the CDR3 reads TGTGCCAGTAGTATAGGACGACAGGGTCGTGAGACCCAGTACTTC. It codes for CASSIGRQGRETQYF. Full variable domain (remainder filled in from reference TRBV19 and TRBJ2-5): DGGITQSPKYLFRKEGQNVTLSCEQNLNHDAMYWYRQDPGQGLRLIYYSQIVNDFQKGDIAEGYSVSREKKESFPLTVTSAQKNPTAFYLCASSIGRQGRETQYFGPGTRLLVL.

The table lists this clone with a few counts. The chain links TRBV21-1 to TRBJ2-7; no DNA check was done on the table's D call, TRBD1. TRBV21-1 is annotated as a pseudogene. The CDR3 is 17 residues long. CDR3 nucleotide sequence: TGTGCCAGCAGCAATGAGTGTTTGGTCGCAGGGATCGCCGAGCAGTACTTC. This sequence encodes CASSNECLVAGIAEQYF.

The chain is built from TRBV5-5 and TRBJ2-7; the match to TRBD1 covers 9 bases. Germline-derived CDR1 and CDR2 are SGHKS and YYEKEE (reference sequence). J was trimmed by 0 bases and V by 5 bases; bases with no gene match: 6. This CDR3 contains 15 residues. CDR3 residues: CASSLLGQGSYEQYF. The CDR3 DNA is TGTGCCAGCAGTCTCCTGGGACAGGGCTCCTACGAGCAGTACTTC. The full variable domain, with the rest looked up from reference TRBV5-5 and TRBJ2-7, is DAGVTQSPTHLIKTRGQQVTLRCSPISGHKSVSWYQQVLGQGPQFIFQYYEKEERGRGNFPDRFSARQFPNYSSELNVNALLLGDSALYLCASSLLGQGSYEQYFGPGTRLTVT.

The chain couples TRBV6-5 to TRBJ2-7; 9 bases are a match to TRBD2. The V gene's germline CDR1 is MNHEY and CDR2 SVGAGI. This CDR3 is 13 amino acids long. V shed 0 bases and J 7 bases; nucleotides not matched to a gene: 1. Here the CDR3 reads CASSYSLAGEQYV. The DNA for the CDR3 is TGTGCCAGCAGTTACTCGCTAGCGGGAGAGCAGTACGTC.

The chain joins TRBV12-3 or TRBV12-4 to TRBJ2-1; D not certain. The germline V and J ends were trimmed by 0 bases and 8 bases, with 5 bases remaining between them. The CDR3 contains 12 residues. CDR3 sequence (DNA): TGTGCCAGCAGTTTAGCAACTGATGAGCAGTTCTTC. Amino acids: CASSLATDEQFF.

V usage is TRBV4-1 and J usage is TRBJ1-6; the D gene is possibly TRBD1 (5 bases). CDR3 length equals 16 residues. V was trimmed by 0 bases and J by 8 bases, leaving 14 bases between them. Per the germline V gene, CDR1 is MGHRA and CDR2 is YSYEKL. CDR3 residues: CASSQEEGQSDSPLHF. The CDR3 region has the DNA TGCGCCAGCAGCCAAGAGGAGGGGCAGTCCGATTCACCCCTCCACTTT.

V is TRBV6-2 or TRBV6-3 and J is TRBJ2-1; the D gene is possibly TRBD2 (7 bases). The germline V gene encodes CDR1 MNHEY and CDR2 SVGEGT. Trimming removed 2 bases at V and 0 bases at J, with 20 bases between. The CDR3 totals 19 residues. The DNA of the CDR3 is TGTGCCAGCAGTTACACAGGGAGGGGACAAAAGGTCTCCTACAATGAGCAGTTCTTC. Its translation: CASSYTGRGQKVSYNEQFF.

The chain recombines TRBV18 with TRBJ2-2; D is possibly TRBD1 (5 bases). This CDR3 spans 16 amino acids. Germline V gene data show CDR1 as KGHSH and CDR2 as LQKENI. Trimming left V 3 bases short and J 4 bases short, with 15 bases between. The CDR3 region is CASSPARAIGTGELFF. The DNA of the CDR3 is TGTGCCAGCTCACCTGCCAGGGCCATTGGCACCGGGGAGCTGTTTTTT.

This sequence joins TRBV30 and TRBJ1-1; TRBD1 is a possible D gene (6 bases). The ends were cut back, 4 bases at V and 3 bases at J, with 12 bases in the middle. The CDR3 covers 13 residues. Germline assignment: CDR1 GTSNPN and CDR2 SVGIG (reference sequence). DNA for the CDR3: TGTGCCTGGACCAGGGGACGGGACACTGAAGCTTTCTTT. Translating it yields CAWTRGRDTEAFF.